This TCR beta chain was identified in a study of blood T cell repertoires in COVID-19. For the study at large: Sources were T cells, B-cell-depleted T cells, or PBMCs; the material itself was cDNA or gDNA.

TCRdb keeps only in-frame clones here, not all; method: immunoSEQ multiplex PCR. The sample yields around 130,000 clones, 65% to 85% seen once. The CDR3 is made up of 14 amino acids. The germline CDR1 and CDR2 sequences are SGHTA and FQGTGA. V shed 5 bases and J shed 5 bases, with 10 bases lying between them. This rearrangement joins TRBV7-3 to TRBJ1-6, with a tentative D call TRBD1 (6 bases). Input material: PBMCs or T cells enriched from blood (not recorded which). This TCR was sampled from a woman in her 30s who had recovered from COVID-19. CDR3 DNA: TGTGCCAGCAGCCGGGACAAGGATAATTCACCCCTCCACTTT. This encodes CASSRDKDNSPLHF.